The present T cell receptor (beta chain) was sequenced within a study of graft-versus-host responses after intestinal transplantation. Study details: Every recipient underwent anti-thymocyte globulin induction, then tacrolimus and steroids for around three years. Regarding the study as a whole: Recipient-marrow GvH clones were detected, some having first appeared in ileum or blood. Individuals carrying graft-donor T cell macrochimerism showed high graft-versus-host to host-versus-graft clonal ratios in allografts. After transplant, early declines in HvG clones were associated with peak levels of circulating GvH clones.

Turning to this clone: Antigen specificity is unknown.

CDR3 length: 19 residues. The germline CDR1 and CDR2 sequences are SNHLY and FYNNEI. J lost 1 base, V lost 4 bases, and 12 bases had no gene match. The method was immunoSEQ multiplex PCR; TCRdb's version includes in-frame clones alone and lacks a portion of them. The sample yields approximately 130,000 clones, around 94% seen once. The genes are TRBV2 and TRBJ2-6; 8 bases match TRBD1. The sequences come from unstimulated CD4+ T cells sorted from spleen or lymph node cells, collected before intestinal transplant. The clonotype comes from a human donor who received an intestinal transplant. The CDR3 region has the DNA TGTGCCAGCAGTGGAAGTCGCGGGACAGGCCAATCTGGGGCCAACGTCCTGACTTTC. Residues: CASSGSRGTGQSGANVLTF. Looking up the rest from reference TRBV2 and TRBJ2-6 gives the full variable domain: EPEVTQTPSHQVTQMGQEVILRCVPISNHLYFYWYRQILGQKVEFLVSFYNNEISEKSEIFDDQFSVERPDGSNFTLKIRSTKLEDSAMYFCASSGSRGTGQSGANVLTFGAGSRLTVL.